The subject of this entry is one TCR beta chain. In this CDR3 the conserved last residue, phenylalanine or tryptophan, is missing, so a read error is likely. Researchers drew blood RNA from unsorted whole blood and extracted germline DNA as well. Germline-derived CDR1 and CDR2 are SQVTM and ANQGSEA. CDR3 length: 12 residues. The data belong to a study of tumor-infiltrating lymphocytes in primary liver carcinoma. Reverse transcription of 500 ng total RNA with a constant-region primer produced TCR beta cDNA. A slightly modified ARM-PCR protocol with three nested multiplex PCR rounds produced these TCR beta libraries. Both of the initial two PCR rounds ran for roughly 11 cycles and employed TRBV1-TRBV30 forward primers alongside a C-beta reverse primer. TCRdb called the multiplex PCR reads again in MiXCR, with one record for every CDR3 protein. The data hold fewer than 350,000 distinct CDR3 sequences, with less than 65% observed a single time.

This receptor was taken from a man aged 40-49 years with primary liver carcinoma and hepatitis B virus infection. This chain connects TRBV29-1 to TRBJ2-7, with D possibly called TRBD1 or TRBD2 (6 bases each). Sample: peripheral blood. CDR3 sequence (DNA): TGCAGCGCTGAAGGGGGGATCTACGAGCAGTACCTC. This gives the protein CSAEGGIYEQYL.